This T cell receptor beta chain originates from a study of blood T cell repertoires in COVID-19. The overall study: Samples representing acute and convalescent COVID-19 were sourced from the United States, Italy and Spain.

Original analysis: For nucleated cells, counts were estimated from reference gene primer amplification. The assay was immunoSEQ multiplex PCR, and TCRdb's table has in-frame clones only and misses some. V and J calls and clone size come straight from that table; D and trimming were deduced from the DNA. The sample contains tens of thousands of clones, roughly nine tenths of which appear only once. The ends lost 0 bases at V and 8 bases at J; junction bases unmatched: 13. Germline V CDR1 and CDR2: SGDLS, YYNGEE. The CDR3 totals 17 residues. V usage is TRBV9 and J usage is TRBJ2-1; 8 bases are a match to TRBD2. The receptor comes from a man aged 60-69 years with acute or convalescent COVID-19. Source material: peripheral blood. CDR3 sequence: CASSVAPSVAGMYEQFF. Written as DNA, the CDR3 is TGTGCCAGCAGCGTAGCCCCCTCGGTAGCGGGAATGTATGAGCAGTTCTTC.